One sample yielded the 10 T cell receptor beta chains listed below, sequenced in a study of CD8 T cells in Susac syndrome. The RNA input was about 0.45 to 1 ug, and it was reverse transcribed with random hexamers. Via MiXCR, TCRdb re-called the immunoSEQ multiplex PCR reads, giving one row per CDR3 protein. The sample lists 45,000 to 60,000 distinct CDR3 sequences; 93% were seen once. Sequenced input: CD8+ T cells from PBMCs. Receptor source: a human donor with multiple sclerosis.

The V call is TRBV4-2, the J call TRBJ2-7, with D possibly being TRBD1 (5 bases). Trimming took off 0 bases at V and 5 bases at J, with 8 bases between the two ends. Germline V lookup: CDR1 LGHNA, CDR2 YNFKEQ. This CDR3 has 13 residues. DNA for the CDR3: TGTGCCAGCAGCCAAGAGTGGGGCCACGAGCAGTACTTC. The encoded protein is CASSQEWGHEQYF.

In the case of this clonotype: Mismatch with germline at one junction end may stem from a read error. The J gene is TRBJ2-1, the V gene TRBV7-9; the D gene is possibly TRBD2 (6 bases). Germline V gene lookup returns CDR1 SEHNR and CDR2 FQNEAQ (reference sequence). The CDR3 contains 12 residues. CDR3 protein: CSSSLGGEEQFF. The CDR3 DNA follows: TGTTCCAGCAGCTTAGGAGGGGAAGAGCAGTTCTTC.

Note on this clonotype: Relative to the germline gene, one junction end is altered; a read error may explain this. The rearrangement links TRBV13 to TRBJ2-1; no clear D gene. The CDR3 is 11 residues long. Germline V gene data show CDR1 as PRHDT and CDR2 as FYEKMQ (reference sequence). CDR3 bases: TGTGCCAGCAACTTAGACAATGAGCAGTTCTTC. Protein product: CASNLDNEQFF.

The CDR3 coding sequence is TGTGCCAGCAGTTTGGGCAGGGGGTCGTTAGAGACCCAGTACTTC. Residues: CASSLGRGSLETQYF. This chain uses TRBV27 with TRBJ2-5; TRBD1 matches 7 bases. There are 15 residues in the CDR3. The germline gives CDR1 MNHEY, CDR2 SMNVEV (reference sequence). V lost 3 bases and J lost 4; bases outside the gene matches: 8.

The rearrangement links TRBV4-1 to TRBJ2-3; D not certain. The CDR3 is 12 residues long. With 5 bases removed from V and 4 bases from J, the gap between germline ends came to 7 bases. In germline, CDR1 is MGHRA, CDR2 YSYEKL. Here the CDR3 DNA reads TGCGCCAGCAGCGATTGGGCAGATACGCAGTATTTT. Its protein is CASSDWADTQYF.

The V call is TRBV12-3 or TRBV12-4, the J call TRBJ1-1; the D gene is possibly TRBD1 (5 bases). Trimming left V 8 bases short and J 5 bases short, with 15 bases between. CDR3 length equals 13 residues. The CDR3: CASSTGAGTEAFF. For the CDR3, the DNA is TGTGCCAGCTCTACCGGGGCCGGTACTGAAGCTTTCTTT.

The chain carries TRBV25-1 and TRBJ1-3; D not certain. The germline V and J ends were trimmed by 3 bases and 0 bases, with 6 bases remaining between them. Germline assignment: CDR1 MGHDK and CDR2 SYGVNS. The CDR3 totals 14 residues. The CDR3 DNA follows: TGTGCCAGCAGTGATTCGGGCTCTGGAAACACCATATATTTT. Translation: CASSDSGSGNTIYF.

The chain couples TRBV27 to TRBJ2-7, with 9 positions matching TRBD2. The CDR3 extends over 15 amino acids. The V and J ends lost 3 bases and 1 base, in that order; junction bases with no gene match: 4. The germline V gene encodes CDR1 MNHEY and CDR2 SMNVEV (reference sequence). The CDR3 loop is CASSFWSGGSYEQYF. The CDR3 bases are TGTGCCAGCAGTTTCTGGAGCGGGGGGTCCTACGAGCAGTACTTC.

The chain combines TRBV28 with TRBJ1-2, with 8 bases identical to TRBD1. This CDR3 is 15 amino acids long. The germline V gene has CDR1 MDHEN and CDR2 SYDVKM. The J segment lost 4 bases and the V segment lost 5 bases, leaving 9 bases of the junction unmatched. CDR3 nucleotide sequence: TGTGCCAGCAGTGACGGACAGGGCCCAATCTATGGCTACACCTTC. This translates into CASSDGQGPIYGYTF.

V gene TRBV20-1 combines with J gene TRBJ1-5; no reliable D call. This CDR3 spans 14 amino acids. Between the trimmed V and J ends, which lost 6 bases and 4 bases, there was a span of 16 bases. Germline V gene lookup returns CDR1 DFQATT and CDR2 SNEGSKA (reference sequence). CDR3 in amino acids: CSAGPGPRNQPQHF. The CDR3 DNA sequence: TGCAGTGCAGGCCCTGGGCCTAGAAATCAGCCCCAGCATTTT.